This T cell receptor (beta chain) was recorded in a study of cytomegalovirus exposure and HLA in healthy donors. The length of the CDR3 is 17 residues. V shed 1 base and J 1 base; nucleotides not matched to a gene: 4. From germline, CDR1 is GTSNPN and CDR2 SVGIG (reference sequence). A multiplex PCR was run with 60 Vbeta primers and 13 Jbeta primers. Using immunoSEQ multiplex PCR, the repertoire was profiled, and TCRdb retains in-frame clones only, with some absent. In total, the table holds roughly 120,000 clones. The sample consisted of PBMCs. This clonotype was sampled from a man aged 30 to 39 in good health and CMV-seronegative. The chain carries TRBV30 and TRBJ1-6; 10 bases map to TRBD1. DNA of the CDR3: TGTGCCTGGAGTGGGACAGGGGGAACGTCCTATAATTCACCCCTCCACTTT. Protein: CAWSGTGGTSYNSPLHF.